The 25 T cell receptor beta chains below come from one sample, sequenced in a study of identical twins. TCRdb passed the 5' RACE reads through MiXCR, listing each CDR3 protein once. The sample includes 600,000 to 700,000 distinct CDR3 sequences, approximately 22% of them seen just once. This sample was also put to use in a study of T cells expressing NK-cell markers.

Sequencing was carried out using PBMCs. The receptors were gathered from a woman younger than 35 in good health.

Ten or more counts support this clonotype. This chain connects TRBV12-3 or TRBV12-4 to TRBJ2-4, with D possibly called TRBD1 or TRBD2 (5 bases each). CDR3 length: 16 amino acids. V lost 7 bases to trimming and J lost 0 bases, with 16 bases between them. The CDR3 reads CASTRGASLAKNIQYF. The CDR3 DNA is TGTGCCAGCACCAGAGGGGCAAGTCTAGCCAAAAACATTCAGTACTTC.

CDR3 sequence reads: CASSLGVAGVTDTQYF. CDR3 bases: TGTGCCAGCAGCCTGGGCGTAGCGGGCGTCACAGATACGCAGTATTTT. The genes are TRBV7-9 and TRBJ2-3, with 7 bases fitting TRBD2. The CDR3 contains 16 residues. Germline trimming cut 5 bases from V and 2 bases from J; bases unmatched to any gene: 10. Germline V CDR1 and CDR2: SEHNR, FQNEAQ (reference sequence).

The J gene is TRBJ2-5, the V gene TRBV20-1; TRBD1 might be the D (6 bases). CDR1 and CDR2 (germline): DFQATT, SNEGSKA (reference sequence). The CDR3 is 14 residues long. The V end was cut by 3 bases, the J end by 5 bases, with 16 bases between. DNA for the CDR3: TGCAGTGCTAGGGGGTGGGGGCAGGAGGAGACCCAGTACTTC. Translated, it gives CSARGWGQEETQYF.

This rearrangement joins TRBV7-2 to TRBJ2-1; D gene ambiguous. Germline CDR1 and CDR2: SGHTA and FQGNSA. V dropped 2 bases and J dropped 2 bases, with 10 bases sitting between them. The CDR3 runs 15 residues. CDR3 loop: CASSLNPSPYNEQFF. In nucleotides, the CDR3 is TGTGCCAGCAGCTTAAACCCCTCTCCCTACAATGAGCAGTTCTTC.

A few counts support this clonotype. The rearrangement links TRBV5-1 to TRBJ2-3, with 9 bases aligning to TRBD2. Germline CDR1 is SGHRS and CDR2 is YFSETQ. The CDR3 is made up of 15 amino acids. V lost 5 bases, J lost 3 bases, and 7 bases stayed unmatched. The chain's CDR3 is CASRLAGVGTDTQYF. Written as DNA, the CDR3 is TGCGCCAGCAGATTAGCGGGAGTTGGGACAGATACGCAGTATTTT.

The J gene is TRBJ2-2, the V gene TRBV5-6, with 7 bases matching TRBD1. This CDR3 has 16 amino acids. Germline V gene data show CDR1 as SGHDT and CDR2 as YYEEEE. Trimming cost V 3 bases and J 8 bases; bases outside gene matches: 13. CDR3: CASSYKDRPARGELFF. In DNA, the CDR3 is TGTGCCAGCAGCTACAAGGACAGGCCGGCGAGAGGGGAGCTGTTTTTT. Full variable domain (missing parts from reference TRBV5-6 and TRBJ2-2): DAGVTQSPTHLIKTRGQQVTLRCSPKSGHDTVSWYQQALGQGPQFIFQYYEEEERQRGNFPDRFSGHQFPNYSSELNVNALLLGDSALYLCASSYKDRPARGELFFGEGSRLTVL.

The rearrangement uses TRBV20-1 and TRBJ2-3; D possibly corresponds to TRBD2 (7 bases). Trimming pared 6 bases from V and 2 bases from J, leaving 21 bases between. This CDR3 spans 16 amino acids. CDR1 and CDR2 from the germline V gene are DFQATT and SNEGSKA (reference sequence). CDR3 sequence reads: CSAWGGGQTSTDTQYF. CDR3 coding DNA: TGCAGTGCCTGGGGGGGGGGCCAAACCTCCACAGATACGCAGTATTTT.

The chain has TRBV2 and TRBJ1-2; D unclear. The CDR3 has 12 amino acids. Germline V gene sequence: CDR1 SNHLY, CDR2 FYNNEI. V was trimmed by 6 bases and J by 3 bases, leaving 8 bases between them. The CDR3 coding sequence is TGTGCCAGCAGGTACGGAGACTATGGCTACACCTTC. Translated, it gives CASRYGDYGYTF.

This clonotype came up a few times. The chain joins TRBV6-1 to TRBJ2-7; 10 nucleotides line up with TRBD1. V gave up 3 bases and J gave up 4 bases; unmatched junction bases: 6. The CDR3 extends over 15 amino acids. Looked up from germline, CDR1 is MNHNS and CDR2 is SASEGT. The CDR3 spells CASSDPGQGFYEQYF. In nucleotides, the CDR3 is TGTGCCAGCAGTGATCCGGGACAGGGGTTTTACGAGCAGTACTTC.

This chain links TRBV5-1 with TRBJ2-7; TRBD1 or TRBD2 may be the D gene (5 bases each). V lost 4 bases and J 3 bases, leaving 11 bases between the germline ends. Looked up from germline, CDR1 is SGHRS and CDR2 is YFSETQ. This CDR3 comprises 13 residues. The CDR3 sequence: CASSRGENYEQYF. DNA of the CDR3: TGCGCCAGCAGCCGAGGGGAAAACTACGAGCAGTACTTC.

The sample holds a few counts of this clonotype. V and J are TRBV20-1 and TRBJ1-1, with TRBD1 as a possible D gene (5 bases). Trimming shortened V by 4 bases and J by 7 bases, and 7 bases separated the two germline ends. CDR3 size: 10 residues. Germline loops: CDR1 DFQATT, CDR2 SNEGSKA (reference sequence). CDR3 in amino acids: CSATDSEAFF. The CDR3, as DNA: TGCAGTGCTACAGACAGTGAAGCTTTCTTT.

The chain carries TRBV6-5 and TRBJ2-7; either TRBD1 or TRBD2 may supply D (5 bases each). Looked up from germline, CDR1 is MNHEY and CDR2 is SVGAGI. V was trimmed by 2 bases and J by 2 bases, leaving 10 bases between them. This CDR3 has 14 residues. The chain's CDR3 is CASSYGDGPYEQYF. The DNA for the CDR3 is TGTGCCAGCAGTTACGGGGACGGTCCCTACGAGCAGTACTTC.

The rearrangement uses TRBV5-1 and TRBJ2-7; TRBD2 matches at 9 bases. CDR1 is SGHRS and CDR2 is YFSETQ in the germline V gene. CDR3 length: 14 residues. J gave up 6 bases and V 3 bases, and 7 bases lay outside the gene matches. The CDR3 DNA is TGCGCCAGCAGCTCGCCGGGACTAGCTACCGAGCAGTACTTC. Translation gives CASSSPGLATEQYF.

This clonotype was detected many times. Here the CDR3 DNA reads TGTGCCAGCAGTTGGGACAGACGGAAAGAGCAGTACTTC. This encodes CASSWDRRKEQYF. V and J are TRBV12-3 or TRBV12-4 and TRBJ2-7, with 7 bases that match TRBD1. V lost 4 bases, J lost 7 bases, and 7 bases stayed unmatched. This CDR3 region has 13 residues.

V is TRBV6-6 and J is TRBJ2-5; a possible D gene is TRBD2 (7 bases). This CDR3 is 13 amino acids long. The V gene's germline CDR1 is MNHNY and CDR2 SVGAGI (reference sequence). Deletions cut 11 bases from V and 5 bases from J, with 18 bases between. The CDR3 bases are TGTGCCGCCGGCCGGGGGGCACAGGAGACCCAGTACTTC. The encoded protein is CAAGRGAQETQYF.

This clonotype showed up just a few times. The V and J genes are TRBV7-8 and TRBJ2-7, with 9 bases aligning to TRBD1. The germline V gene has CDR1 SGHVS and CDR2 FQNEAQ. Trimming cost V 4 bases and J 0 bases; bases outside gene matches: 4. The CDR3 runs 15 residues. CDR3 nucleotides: TGTGCCAGCAGCTACCGGGACAGGGTCTCCTACGAGCAGTACTTC. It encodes CASSYRDRVSYEQYF.

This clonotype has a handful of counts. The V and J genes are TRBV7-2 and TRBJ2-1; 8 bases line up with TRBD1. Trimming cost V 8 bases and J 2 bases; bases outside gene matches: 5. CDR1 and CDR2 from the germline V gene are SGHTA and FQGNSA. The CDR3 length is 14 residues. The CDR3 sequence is CASGPGQAYNEQFF. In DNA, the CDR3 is TGTGCCAGCGGACCGGGACAGGCCTACAATGAGCAGTTCTTC.

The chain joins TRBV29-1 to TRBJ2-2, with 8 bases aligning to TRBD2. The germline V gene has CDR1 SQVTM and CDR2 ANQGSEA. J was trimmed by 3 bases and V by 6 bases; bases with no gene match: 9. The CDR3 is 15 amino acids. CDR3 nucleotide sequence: TGCAGCGTCACGAAAGGGACTAGATACACCGGGGAGCTGTTTTTT. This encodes CSVTKGTRYTGELFF.

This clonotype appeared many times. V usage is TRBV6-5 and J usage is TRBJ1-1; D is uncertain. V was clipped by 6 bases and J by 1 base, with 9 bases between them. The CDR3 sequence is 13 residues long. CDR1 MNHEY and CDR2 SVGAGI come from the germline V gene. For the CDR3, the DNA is TGTGCCAGCAGCCACACGAGGAACACTGAAGCTTTCTTT. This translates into CASSHTRNTEAFF.

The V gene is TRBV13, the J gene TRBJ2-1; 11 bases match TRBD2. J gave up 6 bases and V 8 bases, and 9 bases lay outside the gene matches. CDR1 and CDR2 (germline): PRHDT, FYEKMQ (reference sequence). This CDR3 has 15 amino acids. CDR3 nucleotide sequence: TGTGCCAGCGGGACCGGGACTAGCGGTTCCAATGAGCAGTTCTTC. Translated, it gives CASGTGTSGSNEQFF.

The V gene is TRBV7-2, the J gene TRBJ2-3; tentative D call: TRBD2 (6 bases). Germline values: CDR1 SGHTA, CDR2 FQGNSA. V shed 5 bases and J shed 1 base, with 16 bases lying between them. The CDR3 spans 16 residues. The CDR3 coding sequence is TGTGCCAGCAGCAAAAACGTCGCTAGCGGCACAGATACGCAGTATTTT. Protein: CASSKNVASGTDTQYF.

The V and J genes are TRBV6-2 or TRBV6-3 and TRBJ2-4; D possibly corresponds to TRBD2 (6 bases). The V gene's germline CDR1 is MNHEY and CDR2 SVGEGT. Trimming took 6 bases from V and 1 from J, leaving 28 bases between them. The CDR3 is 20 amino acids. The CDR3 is CASSPGHTSSLRAAKNIQYF. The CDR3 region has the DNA TGTGCCAGCAGCCCTGGACATACTAGCTCCCTTAGGGCGGCCAAAAACATTCAGTACTTC.

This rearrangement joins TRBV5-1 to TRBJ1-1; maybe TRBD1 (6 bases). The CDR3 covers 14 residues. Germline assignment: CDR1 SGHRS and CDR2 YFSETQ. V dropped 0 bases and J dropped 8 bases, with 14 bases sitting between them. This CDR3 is CASSLDREGLEAFF. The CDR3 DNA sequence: TGCGCCAGCAGCTTGGACAGGGAAGGGTTGGAAGCTTTCTTT.

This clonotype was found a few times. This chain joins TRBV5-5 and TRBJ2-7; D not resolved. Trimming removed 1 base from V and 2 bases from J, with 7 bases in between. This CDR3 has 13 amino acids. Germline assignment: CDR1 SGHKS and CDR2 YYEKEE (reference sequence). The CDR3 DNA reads TGTGCCAGCAGCTTGACAGCTGCCTACGAGCAGTACTTC. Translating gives CASSLTAAYEQYF.

CDR3 in DNA: TGCGCCAGCAGCCAAGAGGGACCGCGTGCGAATGAGCAGTTCTTC. Translation: CASSQEGPRANEQFF. This rearrangement joins TRBV5-1 to TRBJ2-1; D possibly matches TRBD1 or TRBD2 (5 bases each). Trimming took 4 bases from V and 7 from J, leaving 18 bases between them. This CDR3 has 15 residues. CDR1 and CDR2 (germline): SGHRS, YFSETQ.